This T cell receptor (beta chain) was documented in a study of T cells in Graves' hyperthyroidism and ophthalmopathy. Study-level findings and limits: Among clonotypes expanded in thyroid above 0.001, most were also found in blood. Ophthalmopathy got predicted by the model a median roughly six months before its onset.

As for this clonotype: The antigen remains undetermined.

The CDR3 loop spans 13 amino acids. Trimming shortened V by 1 base and J by 7 bases, and 8 bases separated the two germline ends. Per germline, CDR1 MGHRA and CDR2 YSYEKL. RNA transcripts yielded amplified TCR beta CDR3 regions. With the HTBI primer set, the TCR CDR3 went through a first round of RT-PCR. TCRdb re-derived calls from the multiplex PCR reads in MiXCR, one entry per CDR3 protein. The sample includes roughly 500,000 distinct CDR3 sequences, about 45% of them seen just once. The chain couples TRBV4-1 to TRBJ1-5; D unresolved. Sequences were obtained from peripheral blood or thyroid tissue (not recorded which). This receptor was taken from an adult woman with Graves' disease, either hyperthyroidism or ophthalmopathy (not recorded which). The CDR3 sequence is CASSQVMTQPQHF. The DNA for the CDR3 is TGCGCCAGCAGCCAAGTGATGACCCAGCCCCAGCATTTT.